This is a list of T cell receptor beta chains from one sample in a study of OX40 agonist ivuxolimab in advanced cancers. Some clones are missing from TCRdb's copy, which holds only in-frame ones; the method was immunoSEQ multiplex PCR. The profile shows fewer than 10,000 clones, just under 70% of them singletons. The source material was CD4+ or CD8+ T cells sorted from blood, sampled in a trial of the OX40 agonist ivuxolimab. The receptors here all came from an adult with an advanced solid tumor such as melanoma, head and neck, liver or kidney cancer. The CDR3 runs from the conserved cysteine through the conserved F or W. The D gene is left open where the match is weak. Rows give clone size only sometimes, using once, few, many, or a class for an expanded clone.

j_call | d_call | clone_size | v_call | cdr3_aa | cdr3_nt
TRBJ2-5 | NA | few | TRBV7-9 | CASSLVTAIQETQYF | TGTGCCAGCAGCCTCGTGACAGCTATCCAAGAGACCCAGTACTTC
TRBJ1-1 | NA | NA | TRBV4-2 | CASSQEATEAFF | TGTGCCAGCAGCCAGGAGGCCACTGAAGCTTTCTTT
TRBJ1-1 | TRBD1 | NA | TRBV19 | CASSPRGDRAGFGTEAFF | TGTGCCAGTAGTCCGCGAGGGGACAGAGCCGGGTTCGGCACTGAAGCTTTCTTT
TRBJ2-2 | NA | medium-sized | TRBV6-5 | CASSYAGGTGELFF | TGTGCCAGCAGTTACGCCGGTGGCACCGGGGAGCTGTTTTTT
TRBJ2-7 | TRBD2 | NA | TRBV11-2 | CASSETLGGGYEQYF | TGTGCCAGCAGCGAAACACTGGGCGGGGGCTACGAGCAGTACTTC
TRBJ1-6 | NA | NA | TRBV19 | CASSSRSNSPLHF | TGTGCCAGTAGTAGCAGGAGTAATTCACCCCTCCACTTT
TRBJ1-1 | NA | NA | TRBV15 | CATSRLSGLEAEAFF | TGTGCCACCAGCAGACTCTCAGGGCTCGAAGCTGAAGCTTTCTTT
TRBJ2-7 | TRBD2 | medium-sized | TRBV10-3 | CAIRGGTSGEVEQYF | TGTGCCATCCGCGGCGGGACTAGCGGGGAGGTCGAGCAGTACTTC
TRBJ2-7 | TRBD1 | NA | TRBV2 | CASKGQDSYYEQYF | TGTGCCAGCAAGGGACAGGATTCATACTACGAGCAGTACTTC
TRBJ2-3 | NA | NA | TRBV2 | CASMGIVADTQYF | TGTGCCAGCATGGGGATCGTGGCAGATACGCAGTATTTT